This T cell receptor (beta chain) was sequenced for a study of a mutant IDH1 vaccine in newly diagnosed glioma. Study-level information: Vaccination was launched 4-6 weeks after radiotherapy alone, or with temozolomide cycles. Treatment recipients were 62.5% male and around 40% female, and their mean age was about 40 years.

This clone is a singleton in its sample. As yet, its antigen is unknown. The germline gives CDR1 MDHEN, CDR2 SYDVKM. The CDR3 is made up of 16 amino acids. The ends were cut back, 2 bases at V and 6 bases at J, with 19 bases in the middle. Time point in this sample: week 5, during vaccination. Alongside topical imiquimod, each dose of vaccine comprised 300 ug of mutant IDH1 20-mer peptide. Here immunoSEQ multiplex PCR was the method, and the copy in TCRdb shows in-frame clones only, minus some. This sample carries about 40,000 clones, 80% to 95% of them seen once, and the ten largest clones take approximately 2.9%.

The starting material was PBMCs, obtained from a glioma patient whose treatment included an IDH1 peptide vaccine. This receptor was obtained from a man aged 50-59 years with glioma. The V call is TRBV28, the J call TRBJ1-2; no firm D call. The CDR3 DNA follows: TGTGCCAGCAGTTTACACCCCCCGGGCCAGGCCCATGGCTACACCTTC. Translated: CASSLHPPGQAHGYTF.